This T cell receptor (beta chain) was sequenced during a study of T cell responses to AZD1222 COVID-19 vaccine. Study outcomes and limitations: Among those given AZD1222, only five or six were seropositive at baseline. Donors were mostly white British, more females; clonal diversity possibly underestimated. All repertoire sampling was performed exclusively after the peak T cell response. Nearly half of the spike-specific TCRs reportedly recognize variant regions that carry no mutations.

Assay: immunoSEQ multiplex PCR; the TCRdb copy retains only in-frame clones and omits some. The sample has approximately 120,000 clones; nearly 90% are singletons. The CDR3 sequence is 16 residues long. Germline values: CDR1 MDHEN, CDR2 SYDVKM. V gave up 4 bases and J gave up 0 bases, with 13 bases separating them. Comment on this clone: Its specificity is unknown.

The chain employs TRBV28 and TRBJ2-1; D remains unclear. The source material was peripheral blood, sampled on day 0 of MenACWY control vaccination. The receptor was derived from an adult in good health. The CDR3 nucleotides read TGTGCCAGCAGTTGGTACGGCGCGTTCTCCTACAATGAGCAGTTCTTC. It specifies CASSWYGAFSYNEQFF.